This section outlines one TCR beta chain sequence together with its context. This clonotype occurred many times. No antigen is known for it. Base qualities are not recorded, but no much larger clone differs from it by a single base. Set within a cohort of healthcare workers in London, UK, this nested case-control study involved weekly PCR testing of nasopharyngeal swabs along with blood sampling. Between 23 and 31 March 2020, the week of the UK lockdown, healthcare workers were enrolled and then followed up weekly for as long as 16 weeks. The data are from a study of early T cells in non-severe SARS-CoV-2 infection (dated by TCRdb to about 2021). Regarding the study in general: Because TCR sequencing was done on bulk RNA from unsorted whole blood, the alpha and beta chains could not be paired.

CDR1 and CDR2 are drawn from the germline V gene: SGHDT, YYEEEE. The trim is 2 bases for V and 8 bases for J, with a gap of 8 bases between the germline ends. The CDR3 has 13 amino acids, counting the end cysteine and phenylalanine. Only the CDR3 DNA is retained, 39 bases long and in frame from the first base. The library came from 5' RACE. The reads were generated on a NextSeq 500. The TCR library protocol attached unique molecular identifiers to individual cDNA molecules to correct for sequencing error and PCR bias. Both TCR alpha and beta chains were sequenced, and tight co-correlation was observed between alpha and beta sequence abundances in each sample. Concerning the study's data processing: Decombinator V4 was used to perform V gene, J gene and CDR3 annotation of TCR sequences. Expanded TCRs were defined as changing significantly between any two time points under a Poisson model with p below 0.0001. TCR abundances were normalised to the total number of TCRs sequenced in each sample and reported as counts per million. TRAV1-2 paired with TRAJ12, TRAJ20 or TRAJ33 defined MAIT TCRs, while TRAV10 paired with TRAJ18 defined iNKT TCRs. A search of VDJdb, accessed on 1 November 2021, was run for TCRs annotated to CMV, EBV and SARS-CoV-2, with TCRs annotated for multiple antigens excluded. In-frame beta chains were kept once TCRdb had trimmed the public reads at Q25 with fastp and called clones with MiXCR. Rows are combined by CDR3 protein, so each entry shows the most common genes and DNA. These V and J calls originate from TCRdb's pipeline instead of the authors' own analysis. This sample gives around 68,000 distinct CDR3 sequences in total; approximately 6.1% of them show up just once. The ten largest make up under 4% of the sample.

General study outcomes and caveats: Matching against VDJdb was skewed toward anti-spike CD8 responses, likely underestimated virus-specific expansions, and missed private and CD4 specificities.

The clonotype comes from an adult who was a healthcare worker with PCR-confirmed SARS-CoV-2 infection or an uninfected control (not recorded which). The sequence links TRBV5-6 to TRBJ1-6, with TRBD1 perhaps the D gene, on 6 matching bases. This sample comprised whole blood, obtained at baseline. In nucleotide form, the sequence is TGTGCCAGCAGCTTAAAGGGGGATTCACCCCTCCACTTT. The encoded protein is CASSLKGDSPLHF.